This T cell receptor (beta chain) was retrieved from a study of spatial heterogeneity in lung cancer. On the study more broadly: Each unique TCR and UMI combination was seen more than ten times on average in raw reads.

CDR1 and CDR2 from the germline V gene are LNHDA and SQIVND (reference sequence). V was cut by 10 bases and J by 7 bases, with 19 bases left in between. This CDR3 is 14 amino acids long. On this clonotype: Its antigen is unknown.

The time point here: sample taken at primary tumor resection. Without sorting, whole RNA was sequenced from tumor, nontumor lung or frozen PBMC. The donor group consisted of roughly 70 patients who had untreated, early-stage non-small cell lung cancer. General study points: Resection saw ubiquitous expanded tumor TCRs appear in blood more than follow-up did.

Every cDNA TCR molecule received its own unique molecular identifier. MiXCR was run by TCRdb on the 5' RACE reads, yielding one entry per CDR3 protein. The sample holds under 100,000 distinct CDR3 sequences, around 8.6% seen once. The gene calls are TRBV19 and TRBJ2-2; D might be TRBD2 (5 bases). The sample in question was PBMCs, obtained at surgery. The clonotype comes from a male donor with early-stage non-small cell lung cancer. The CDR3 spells CATRTSPGVGELFF. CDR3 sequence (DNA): TGTGCCACCCGGACTTCTCCTGGAGTCGGGGAGCTGTTTTTT.